This T cell receptor (beta chain) originates from a study of blood T cell repertoires in COVID-19. Across the study: Sites in the United States, Italy and Spain provided acute and convalescent COVID-19 samples. T cells, B-cell-depleted T cells, or PBMCs provided the cDNA or gDNA that served as material.

Original methodology: From reference gene primer amplification, estimates of nucleated cell counts were derived. The table came from immunoSEQ multiplex PCR; TCRdb's copy has only in-frame clones and leaves some out. That table gives V, J and clone size, and the DNA gave D and trimming. The sample has 250,000 or so clones; 83% are singletons. This CDR3 spans 13 amino acids. Trimming took 0 bases from V and 10 from J; bases not matched to a gene: 5. Per germline, CDR1 MGHRA and CDR2 YSYEKL. The TCR sequence derives from a human donor in a cohort sampled during active COVID-19. What was sequenced was peripheral blood. V and J are TRBV4-1 and TRBJ1-1, with 7 bases fitting TRBD1. In nucleotides, the CDR3 is TGCGCCAGCAGCCAAGATAGGGGGCTGGTAGCTTTCTTT. This codes for CASSQDRGLVAFF.